Presented here are 16 T cell receptor beta chains from one specimen sequenced in a study of T cells expressing NK-cell markers. TCRdb reworked the 5' RACE reads into one entry per CDR3 protein, no DNA. The listing records roughly 180,000 distinct CDR3 sequences. The sample was blood T cells: a sorted CD56 or NKG2C T cell subset, CD4+ or CD8+ T cells, or bulk PBMC T cells (not recorded which). The receptor set was obtained from a woman between 18 and 69 years old in good health.

The V and J genes are TRBV11-1 and TRBJ2-4; checking the TCRdb D call of TRBD2 is not possible without DNA. Germline V gives CDR1 SGHAT, CDR2 FQDESV (reference sequence). CDR3 length equals 18 residues. The chain's CDR3 is CASTVSGGAGSTKNIQYF.

The genes are TRBV20-1 and TRBJ1-2; TCRdb reports TRBD1, a call that lacks DNA to check it against. The germline gives CDR1 DFQATT, CDR2 SNEGSKA (reference sequence). The CDR3 contains 13 residues. CDR3 sequence: CSARGTGGGGYTF.

This chain joins TRBV20-1 and TRBJ2-7; TCRdb's D call, TRBD2, is unchecked because there is no DNA. This CDR3 is built from 11 residues. Germline V gives CDR1 DFQATT, CDR2 SNEGSKA (reference sequence). CDR3 sequence reads: CSASLVYEQYF.

This chain links TRBV5-6 with TRBJ2-5. The CDR3 totals 15 residues. Germline CDR1 SGHDT, CDR2 YYEEEE. The CDR3: CASSEFGRLQETQYF.

V gene TRBV7-6 combines with J gene TRBJ2-5. Germline values: CDR1 SGHVS, CDR2 FNYEAQ. The CDR3 has 14 residues. The CDR3 sequence: CASSFQNLVETQYF.

This chain uses TRBV7-6 with TRBJ2-3; TCRdb reports TRBD1, a call that lacks DNA to check it against. CDR3 length: 15 amino acids. The germline V gene has CDR1 SGHVS and CDR2 FNYEAQ. CDR3: CASSPGTGDTDTQYF.

This chain links TRBV18 with TRBJ2-3; without DNA, the TCRdb call of TRBD1 cannot be checked. Germline lookup yields CDR1 KGHSH and CDR2 LQKENI. CDR3 length: 15 residues. The CDR3 loop is CASSPAGARTDTQYF.

The gene calls are TRBV2 and TRBJ1-5; TCRdb's D call of TRBD1 is untestable without DNA. CDR1 SNHLY and CDR2 FYNNEI come from the germline V gene. The CDR3 covers 15 residues. The CDR3 is CASSPPFTVNQPQHF.

This chain links TRBV27 with TRBJ1-2; TCRdb returns TRBD1, unconfirmable since there is no DNA. Germline lookup yields CDR1 MNHEY and CDR2 SMNVEV (reference sequence). CDR3 length: 13 residues. Here the CDR3 reads CASSLNGGNGYTF.

V gene TRBV24-1 combines with J gene TRBJ1-5; TCRdb's D call, TRBD1, is unchecked because there is no DNA. Per the germline V gene, CDR1 is KGHDR and CDR2 is SFDVKD. The CDR3 extends over 14 amino acids. CDR3 protein: CATSDDRVAQPQHF.

The rearrangement joins TRBV5-6 to TRBJ2-1; TCRdb reports TRBD2, a call that lacks DNA to check it against. From germline, CDR1 is SGHDT and CDR2 YYEEEE. The CDR3 sequence is 16 residues long. CDR3 sequence reads: CASSSRRTSGMDEQFF.

The chain has TRBV7-9 and TRBJ1-2. CDR1 and CDR2 (germline): SEHNR, FQNEAQ (reference sequence). The CDR3 has 14 amino acids. The CDR3 loop is CASSLDLTTSGYTF.

The rearrangement uses TRBV20-1 and TRBJ2-1; checking the TCRdb D call of TRBD2 is not possible without DNA. Germline loops: CDR1 DFQATT, CDR2 SNEGSKA (reference sequence). This CDR3 has 16 amino acids. The chain's CDR3 is CSARKYSGGSRNEQFF.

This chain connects TRBV12-3 or TRBV12-4 to TRBJ2-7; the D call of TRBD1 rests on TCRdb alone, since no DNA is present to check it. This CDR3 has 14 residues. CDR3 sequence: CASSFPMGAAEQYF.

The CDR3 spells CSAVNRGVSYEQYF. The V gene is TRBV20-1, the J gene TRBJ2-7; TCRdb designates TRBD1, a call that cannot be tested without DNA. The CDR3 contains 14 residues. Per the germline V gene, CDR1 is DFQATT and CDR2 is SNEGSKA (reference sequence).

The CDR3 loop reads CASSLAGAGDLSYEQYF. J is TRBJ2-7 and V is TRBV7-8; with no DNA, the TCRdb D assignment of TRBD1 cannot be verified. Germline assignment: CDR1 SGHVS and CDR2 FQNEAQ. The CDR3 is made up of 17 amino acids.